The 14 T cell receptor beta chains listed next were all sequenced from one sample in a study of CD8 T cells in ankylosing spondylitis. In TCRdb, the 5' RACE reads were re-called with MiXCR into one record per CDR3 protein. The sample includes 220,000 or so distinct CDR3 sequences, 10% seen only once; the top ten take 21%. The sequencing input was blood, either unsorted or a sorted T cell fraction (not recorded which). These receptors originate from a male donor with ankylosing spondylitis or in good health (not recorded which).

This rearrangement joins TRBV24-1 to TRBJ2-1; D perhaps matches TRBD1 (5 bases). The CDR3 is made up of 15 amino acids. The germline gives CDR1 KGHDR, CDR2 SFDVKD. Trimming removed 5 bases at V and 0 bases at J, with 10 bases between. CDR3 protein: CATSGTTSSYNEQFF. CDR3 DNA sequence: TGTGCCACCAGTGGGACAACGAGCTCCTACAATGAGCAGTTCTTC.

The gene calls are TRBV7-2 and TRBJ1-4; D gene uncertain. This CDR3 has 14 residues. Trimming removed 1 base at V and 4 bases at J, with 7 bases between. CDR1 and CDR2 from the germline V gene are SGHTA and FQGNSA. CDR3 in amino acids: CASSLGPGNEKLFF. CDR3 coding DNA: TGTGCCAGCAGCTTAGGTCCGGGTAATGAAAAACTGTTTTTT.

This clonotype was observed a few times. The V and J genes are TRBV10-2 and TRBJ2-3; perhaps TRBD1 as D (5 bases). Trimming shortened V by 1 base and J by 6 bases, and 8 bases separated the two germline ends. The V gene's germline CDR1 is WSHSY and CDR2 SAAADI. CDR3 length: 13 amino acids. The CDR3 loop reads CASSEYRSDTQYF. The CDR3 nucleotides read TGCGCCAGCAGTGAGTACAGGTCGGATACGCAGTATTTT.

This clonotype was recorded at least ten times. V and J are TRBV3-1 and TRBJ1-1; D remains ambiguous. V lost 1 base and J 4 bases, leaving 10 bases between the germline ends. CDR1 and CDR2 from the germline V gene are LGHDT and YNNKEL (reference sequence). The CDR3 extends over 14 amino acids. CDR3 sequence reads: CASSQVGVGTEAFF. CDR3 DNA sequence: TGTGCCAGCAGCCAAGTCGGGGTGGGCACTGAAGCTTTCTTT.

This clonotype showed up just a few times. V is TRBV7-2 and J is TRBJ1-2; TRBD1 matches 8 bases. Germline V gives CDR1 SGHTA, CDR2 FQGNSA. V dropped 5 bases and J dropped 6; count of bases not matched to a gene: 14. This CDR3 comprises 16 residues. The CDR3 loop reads CASSQTPMDRDDGYTF. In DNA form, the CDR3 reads TGTGCCAGCAGCCAGACCCCCATGGACAGGGATGATGGCTACACCTTC.

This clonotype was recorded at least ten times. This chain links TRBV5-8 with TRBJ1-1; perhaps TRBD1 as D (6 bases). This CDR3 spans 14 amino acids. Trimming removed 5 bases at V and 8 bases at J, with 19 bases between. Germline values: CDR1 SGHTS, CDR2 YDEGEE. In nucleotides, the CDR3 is TGTGCCAGCAGGACCTCCGGGACACATGGCGAAGCTTTCTTT. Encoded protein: CASRTSGTHGEAFF.

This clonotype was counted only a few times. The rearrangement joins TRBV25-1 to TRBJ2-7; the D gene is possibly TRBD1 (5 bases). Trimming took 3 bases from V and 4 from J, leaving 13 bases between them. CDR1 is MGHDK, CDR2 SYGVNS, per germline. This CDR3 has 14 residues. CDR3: CASSDPWGGYEQYF. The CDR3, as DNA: TGTGCCAGCAGTGACCCCTGGGGCGGTTACGAGCAGTACTTC.

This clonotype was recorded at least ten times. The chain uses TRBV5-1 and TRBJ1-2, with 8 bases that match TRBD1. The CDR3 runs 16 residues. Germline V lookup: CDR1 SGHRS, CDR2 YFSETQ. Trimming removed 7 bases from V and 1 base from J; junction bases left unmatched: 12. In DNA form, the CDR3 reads TGCGCCAGCCACGGACAGGGATTTCGCGGTAACTATGGCTACACCTTC. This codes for CASHGQGFRGNYGYTF.

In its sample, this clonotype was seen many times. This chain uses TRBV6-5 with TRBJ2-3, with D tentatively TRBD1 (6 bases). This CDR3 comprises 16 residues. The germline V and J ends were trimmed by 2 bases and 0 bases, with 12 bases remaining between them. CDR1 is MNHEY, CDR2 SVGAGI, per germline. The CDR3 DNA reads TGTGCCAGCAGTTACCAAGGGGACATGAGCACAGATACGCAGTATTTT. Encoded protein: CASSYQGDMSTDTQYF.

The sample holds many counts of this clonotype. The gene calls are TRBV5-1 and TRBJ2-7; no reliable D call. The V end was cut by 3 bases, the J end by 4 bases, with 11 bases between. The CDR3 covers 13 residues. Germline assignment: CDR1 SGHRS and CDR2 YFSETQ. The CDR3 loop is CASSSSNPYEQYF. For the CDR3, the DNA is TGCGCCAGCAGCTCTTCAAATCCTTACGAGCAGTACTTC.

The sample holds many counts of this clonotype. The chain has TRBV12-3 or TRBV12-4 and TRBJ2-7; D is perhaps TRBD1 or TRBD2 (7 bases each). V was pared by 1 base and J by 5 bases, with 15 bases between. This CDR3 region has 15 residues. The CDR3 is CASSLEARGGHEQYF. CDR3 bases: TGTGCCAGCAGTTTAGAGGCCAGGGGGGGCCACGAGCAGTACTTC.

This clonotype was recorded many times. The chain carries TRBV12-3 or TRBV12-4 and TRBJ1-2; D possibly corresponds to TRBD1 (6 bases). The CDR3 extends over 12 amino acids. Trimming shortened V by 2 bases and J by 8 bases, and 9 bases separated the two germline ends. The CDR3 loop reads CASSLPRGGYTF. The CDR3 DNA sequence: TGTGCCAGCAGTTTACCCAGGGGAGGCTACACCTTC.

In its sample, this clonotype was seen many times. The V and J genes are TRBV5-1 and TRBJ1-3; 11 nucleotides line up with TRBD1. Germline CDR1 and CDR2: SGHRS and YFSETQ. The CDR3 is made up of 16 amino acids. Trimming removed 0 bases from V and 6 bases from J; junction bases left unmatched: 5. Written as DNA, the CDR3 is TGCGCCAGCAGCTTGGACGGACAGGGGGCTGAAAACACCATATATTTT. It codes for CASSLDGQGAENTIYF.

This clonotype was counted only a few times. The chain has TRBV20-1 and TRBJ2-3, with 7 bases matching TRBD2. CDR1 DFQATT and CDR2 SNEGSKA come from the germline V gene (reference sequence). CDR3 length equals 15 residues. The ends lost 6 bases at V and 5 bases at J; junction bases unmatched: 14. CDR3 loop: CSATGGAGKRDTQYF. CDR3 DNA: TGCAGTGCCACGGGGGGTGCGGGGAAGAGAGATACGCAGTATTTT.